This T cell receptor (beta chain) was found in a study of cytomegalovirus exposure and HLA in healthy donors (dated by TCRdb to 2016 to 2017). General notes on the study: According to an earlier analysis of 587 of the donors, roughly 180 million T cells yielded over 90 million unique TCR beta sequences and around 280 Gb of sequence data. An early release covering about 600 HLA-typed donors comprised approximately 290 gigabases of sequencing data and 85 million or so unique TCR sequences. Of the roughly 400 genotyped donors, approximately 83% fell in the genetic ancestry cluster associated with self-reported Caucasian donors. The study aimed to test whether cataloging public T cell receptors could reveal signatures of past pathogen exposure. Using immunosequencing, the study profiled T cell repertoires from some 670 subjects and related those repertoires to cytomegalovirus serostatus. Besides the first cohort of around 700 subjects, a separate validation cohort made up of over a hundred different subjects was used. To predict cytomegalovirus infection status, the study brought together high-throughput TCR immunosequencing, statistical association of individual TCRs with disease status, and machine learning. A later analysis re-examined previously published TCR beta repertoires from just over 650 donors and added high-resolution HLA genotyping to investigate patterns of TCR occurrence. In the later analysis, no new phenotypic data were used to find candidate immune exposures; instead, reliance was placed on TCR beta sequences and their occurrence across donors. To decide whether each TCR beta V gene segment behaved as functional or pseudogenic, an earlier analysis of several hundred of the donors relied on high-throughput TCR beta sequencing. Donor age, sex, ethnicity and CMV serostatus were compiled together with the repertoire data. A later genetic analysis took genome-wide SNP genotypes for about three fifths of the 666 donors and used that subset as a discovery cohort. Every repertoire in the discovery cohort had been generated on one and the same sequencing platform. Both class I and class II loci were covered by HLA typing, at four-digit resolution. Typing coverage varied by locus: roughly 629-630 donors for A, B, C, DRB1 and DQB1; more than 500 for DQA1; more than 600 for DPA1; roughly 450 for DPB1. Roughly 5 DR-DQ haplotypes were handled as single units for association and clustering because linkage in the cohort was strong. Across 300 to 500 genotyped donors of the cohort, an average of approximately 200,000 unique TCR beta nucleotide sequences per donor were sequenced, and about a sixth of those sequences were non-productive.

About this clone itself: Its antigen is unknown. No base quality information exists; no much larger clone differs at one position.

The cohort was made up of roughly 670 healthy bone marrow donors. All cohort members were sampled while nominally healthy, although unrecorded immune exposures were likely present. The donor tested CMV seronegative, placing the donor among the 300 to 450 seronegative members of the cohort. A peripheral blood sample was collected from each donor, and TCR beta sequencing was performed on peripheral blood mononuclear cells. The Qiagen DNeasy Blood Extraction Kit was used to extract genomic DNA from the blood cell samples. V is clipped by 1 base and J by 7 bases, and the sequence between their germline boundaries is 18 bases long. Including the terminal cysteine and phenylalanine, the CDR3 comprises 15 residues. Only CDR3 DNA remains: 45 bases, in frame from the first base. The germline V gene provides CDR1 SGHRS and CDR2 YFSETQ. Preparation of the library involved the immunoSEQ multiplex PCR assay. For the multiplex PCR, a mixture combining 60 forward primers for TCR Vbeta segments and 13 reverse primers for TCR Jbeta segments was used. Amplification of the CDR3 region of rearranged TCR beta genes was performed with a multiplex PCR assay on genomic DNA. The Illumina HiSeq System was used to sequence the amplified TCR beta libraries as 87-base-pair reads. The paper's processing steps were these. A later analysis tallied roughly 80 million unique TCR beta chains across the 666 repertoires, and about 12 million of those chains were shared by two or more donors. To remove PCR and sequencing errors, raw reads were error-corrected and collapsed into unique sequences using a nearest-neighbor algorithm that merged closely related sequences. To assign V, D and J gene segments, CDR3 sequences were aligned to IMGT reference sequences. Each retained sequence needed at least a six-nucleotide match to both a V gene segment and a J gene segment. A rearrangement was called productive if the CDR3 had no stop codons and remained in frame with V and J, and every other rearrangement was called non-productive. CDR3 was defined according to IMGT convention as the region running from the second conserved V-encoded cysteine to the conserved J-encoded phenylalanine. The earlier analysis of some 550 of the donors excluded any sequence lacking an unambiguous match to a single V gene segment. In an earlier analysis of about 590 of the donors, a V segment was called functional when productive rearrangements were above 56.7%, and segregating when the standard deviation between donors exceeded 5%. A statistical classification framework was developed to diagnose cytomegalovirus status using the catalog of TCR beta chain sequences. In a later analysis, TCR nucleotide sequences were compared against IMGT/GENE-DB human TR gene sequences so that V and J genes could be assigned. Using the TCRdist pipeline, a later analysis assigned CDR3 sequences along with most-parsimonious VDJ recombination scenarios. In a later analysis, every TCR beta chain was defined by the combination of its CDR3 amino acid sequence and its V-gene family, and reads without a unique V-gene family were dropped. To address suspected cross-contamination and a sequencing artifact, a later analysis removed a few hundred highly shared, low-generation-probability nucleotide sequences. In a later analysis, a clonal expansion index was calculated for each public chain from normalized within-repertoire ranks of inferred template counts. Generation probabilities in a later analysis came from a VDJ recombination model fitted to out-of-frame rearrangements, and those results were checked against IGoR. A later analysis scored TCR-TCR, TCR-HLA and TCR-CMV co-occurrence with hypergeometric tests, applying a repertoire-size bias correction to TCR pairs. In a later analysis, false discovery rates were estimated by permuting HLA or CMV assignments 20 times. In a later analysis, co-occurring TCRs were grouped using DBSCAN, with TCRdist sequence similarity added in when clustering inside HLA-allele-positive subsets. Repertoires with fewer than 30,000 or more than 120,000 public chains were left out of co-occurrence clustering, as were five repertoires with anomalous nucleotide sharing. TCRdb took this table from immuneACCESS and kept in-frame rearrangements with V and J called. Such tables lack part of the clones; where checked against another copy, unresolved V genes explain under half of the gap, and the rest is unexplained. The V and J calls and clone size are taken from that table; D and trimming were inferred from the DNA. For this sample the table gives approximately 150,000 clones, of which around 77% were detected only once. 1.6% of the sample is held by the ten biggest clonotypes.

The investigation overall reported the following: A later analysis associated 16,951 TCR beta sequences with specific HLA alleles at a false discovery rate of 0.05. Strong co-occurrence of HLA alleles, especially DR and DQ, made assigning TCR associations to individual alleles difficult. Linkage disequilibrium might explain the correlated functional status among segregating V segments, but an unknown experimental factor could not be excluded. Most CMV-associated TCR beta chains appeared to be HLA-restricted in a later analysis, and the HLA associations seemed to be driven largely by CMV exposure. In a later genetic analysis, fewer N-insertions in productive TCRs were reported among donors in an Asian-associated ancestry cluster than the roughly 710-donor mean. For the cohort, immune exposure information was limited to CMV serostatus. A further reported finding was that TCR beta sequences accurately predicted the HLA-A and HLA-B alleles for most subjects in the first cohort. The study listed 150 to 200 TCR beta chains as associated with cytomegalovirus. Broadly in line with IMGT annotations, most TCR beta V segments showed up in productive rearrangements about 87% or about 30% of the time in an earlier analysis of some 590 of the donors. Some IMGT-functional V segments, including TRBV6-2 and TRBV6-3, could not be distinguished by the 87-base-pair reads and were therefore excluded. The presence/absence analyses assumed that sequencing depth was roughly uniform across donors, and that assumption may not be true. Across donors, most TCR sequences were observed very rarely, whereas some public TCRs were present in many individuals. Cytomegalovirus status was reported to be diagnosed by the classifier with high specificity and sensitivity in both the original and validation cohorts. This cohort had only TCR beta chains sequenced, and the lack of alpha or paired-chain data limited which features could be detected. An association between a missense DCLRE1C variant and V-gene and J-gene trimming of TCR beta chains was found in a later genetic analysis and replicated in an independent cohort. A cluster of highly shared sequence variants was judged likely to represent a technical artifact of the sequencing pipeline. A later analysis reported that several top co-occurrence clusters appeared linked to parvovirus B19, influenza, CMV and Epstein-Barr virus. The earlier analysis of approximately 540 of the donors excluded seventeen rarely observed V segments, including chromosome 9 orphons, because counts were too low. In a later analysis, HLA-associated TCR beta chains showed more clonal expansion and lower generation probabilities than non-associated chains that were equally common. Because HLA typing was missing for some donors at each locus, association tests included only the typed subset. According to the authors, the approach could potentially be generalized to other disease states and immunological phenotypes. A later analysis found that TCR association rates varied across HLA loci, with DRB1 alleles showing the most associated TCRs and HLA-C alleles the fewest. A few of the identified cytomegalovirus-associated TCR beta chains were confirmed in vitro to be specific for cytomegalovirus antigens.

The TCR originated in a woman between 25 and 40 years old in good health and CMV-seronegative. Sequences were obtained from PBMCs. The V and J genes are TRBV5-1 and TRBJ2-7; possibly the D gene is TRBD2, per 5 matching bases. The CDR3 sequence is CASSLNGRTRCEQYF. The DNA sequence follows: TGCGCCAGCAGCTTGAATGGGAGAACCCGTTGTGAGCAGTACTTC.